These 12 T cell receptor beta chains came from one sample sequenced in a study of T cells after yellow fever vaccination. Via MiXCR, TCRdb re-called the 5' RACE reads, giving one row per CDR3 protein. The sample contains under 600,000 distinct CDR3 sequences, 20% to 25% of which appear only once. The source was PBMCs, collected more than 20 days after the first yellow fever vaccination. The source is a man younger than 35 who received the YFV17D yellow fever vaccine.

This clonotype was counted a few times. The gene calls are TRBV6-5 and TRBJ1-2, with D perhaps TRBD1 (6 bases). Germline values: CDR1 MNHEY, CDR2 SVGAGI. The V and J ends lost 0 bases and 5 bases respectively, with 10 bases between them. The CDR3 has 14 residues. The CDR3 bases are TGTGCCAGCAGTTACTCGACGGGGGCATATGGCTACACCTTC. Protein sequence: CASSYSTGAYGYTF.

The chain carries TRBV6-5 and TRBJ1-5; 7 bases fit TRBD1. Germline CDR1 reads MNHEY; CDR2 reads SVGAGI. With 2 bases clipped from V and 7 bases from J, the junction kept 5 bases outside the gene matches. The CDR3 extends over 14 amino acids. The CDR3 loop is CASSYPGGGQPQHF. The CDR3 DNA reads as TGTGCCAGCAGTTACCCAGGGGGAGGCCAGCCCCAGCATTTT.

CDR3 protein: CSVDRPGETQYF. The CDR3 region has the DNA TGCAGCGTTGATAGGCCAGGGGAGACCCAGTACTTC. J is TRBJ2-5 and V is TRBV29-1; perhaps TRBD1 as D (5 bases). This CDR3 comprises 12 residues. Trimming shortened V by 3 bases and J by 5 bases, and 10 bases separated the two germline ends. Germline-derived CDR1 and CDR2 are SQVTM and ANQGSEA.

This clonotype has just a few counts. The V gene is TRBV7-2, the J gene TRBJ1-4; D might be TRBD1 (6 bases). The CDR3 is 15 residues long. V shed 7 bases and J shed 4 bases, with 16 bases lying between them. The V gene's germline CDR1 is SGHTA and CDR2 FQGNSA. The CDR3 sequence is CASTGLTGDNEKLFF. The CDR3 coding sequence is TGTGCCAGCACGGGACTGACAGGAGATAATGAAAAACTGTTTTTT. The full variable domain, rest sourced from reference TRBV7-2 and TRBJ1-4, is GAGVSQSPSNKVTEKGKDVELRCDPISGHTALYWYRQSLGQGLEFLIYFQGNSAPDKSGLPSDRFSAERTGGSVSTLTIQRTQQEDSAVYLCASTGLTGDNEKLFFGSGTQLSVL.

This clonotype was picked up a small number of times. The chain is built from TRBV7-6 and TRBJ2-2; D could derive from TRBD1 or TRBD2 (5 bases each). CDR3 size: 18 residues. The ends were cut back, 5 bases at V and 4 bases at J, with 23 bases in the middle. CDR1 and CDR2 from the germline V gene are SGHVS and FNYEAQ. CDR3 in amino acids: CASSPLRDVNLVTGELFF. In DNA, the CDR3 is TGTGCCAGCAGCCCGCTCCGGGACGTCAATCTAGTCACCGGGGAGCTGTTTTTT.

There are a few counts of this clonotype. This rearrangement joins TRBV4-3 to TRBJ1-2, with D unresolved. The CDR3 consists of 13 residues. CDR1 and CDR2 from the germline V gene are LGHNA and YSLEER. Trimming removed 0 bases from V and 8 bases from J, with 10 bases in between. CDR3 residues: CASSQEAAGGYTF. The CDR3 region has the DNA TGCGCCAGCAGCCAAGAGGCTGCAGGAGGCTACACCTTC.

This clonotype was seen more than once but under ten times. This chain connects TRBV4-3 to TRBJ1-2; a possible D gene is TRBD1 (6 bases). The CDR3 is 16 amino acids. Germline assignment: CDR1 LGHNA and CDR2 YSLEER. The ends were cut back, 0 bases at V and 0 bases at J, with 11 bases in the middle. For the CDR3, the DNA is TGCGCCAGCAGCCAAGAGTTACAGGGAGCTAACTATGGCTACACCTTC. Its translation: CASSQELQGANYGYTF.

The chain couples TRBV6-1 to TRBJ2-2; the D call may be TRBD1 or TRBD2 (6 bases each). The CDR3 is 18 residues long. Per germline, CDR1 MNHNS and CDR2 SASEGT. Trimming left V 6 bases short and J 3 bases short, with 23 bases between. CDR3 in amino acids: CASRGSSGADAYTGELFF. The CDR3 DNA sequence: TGTGCCAGCAGGGGGAGTTCGGGGGCGGATGCTTACACCGGGGAGCTGTTTTTT.

Only a few counts were recorded for this clonotype. This chain joins TRBV10-3 and TRBJ2-3; D is tentatively TRBD1 or TRBD2 (6 bases each). There are 14 residues in the CDR3. Looked up from germline, CDR1 is ENHRY and CDR2 is SYGVKD. Trimming left V 3 bases short and J 4 bases short, with 11 bases between. The CDR3 spells CAISDRGQADTQYF. The CDR3 DNA reads as TGTGCCATCAGTGACCGGGGGCAGGCAGATACGCAGTATTTT.

This chain connects TRBV20-1 to TRBJ2-6, with no clear D. In germline, CDR1 is DFQATT, CDR2 SNEGSKA (reference sequence). The CDR3 spans 15 residues. V was shortened by 0 bases and J by 0 bases, with 6 bases between the two germline ends. CDR3 in DNA: TGCAGTGCTAGAGACCGATCCTCTGGGGCCAACGTCCTGACTTTC. It translates to CSARDRSSGANVLTF.

This clonotype showed up just a few times. The V gene is TRBV7-2, the J gene TRBJ2-1; TRBD2 agrees at 15 bases. Germline V gives CDR1 SGHTA, CDR2 FQGNSA. The CDR3 runs to 17 residues. Trimming took 2 bases from V and 4 from J; bases not matched to a gene: 3. The CDR3 protein is CASSLLGLAGGYNEQFF. CDR3 nucleotide sequence: TGTGCCAGCAGCTTACTCGGACTAGCGGGGGGGTACAATGAGCAGTTCTTC.

This clonotype was detected only a few times. The chain joins TRBV20-1 to TRBJ2-3; D gene ambiguous. This CDR3 spans 11 amino acids. The germline V gene has CDR1 DFQATT and CDR2 SNEGSKA (reference sequence). V lost 0 bases and J lost 14, with 12 bases in between. The CDR3 is CSAREDRSAYF. CDR3 bases: TGCAGTGCTAGAGAGGACCGGTCGGCGTATTTT.